Shown below are 4 T cell receptor beta chains from a single sample sequenced in a study of cytomegalovirus exposure and HLA in healthy donors. The PCR was carried out with 60 Vbeta primers and 13 Jbeta primers. Repertoires were generated with immunoSEQ multiplex PCR, while TCRdb's copy carries only in-frame clones and drops some. Among around 150,000 clones listed, about three quarters were seen once. The sequencing sample was made of PBMCs. These receptors were taken from a man aged 50 to 59 in good health and CMV-seropositive.

CDR3 nucleotides: TGTGCCAGCAGTTCAGGACAGGCTATGAACACTGAAGCTTTCTTT. The encoded protein is CASSSGQAMNTEAFF. The chain recombines TRBV6-5 with TRBJ1-1, with 7 bases fitting TRBD1. The trim removed 4 bases at V and 0 bases at J, leaving 5 bases unmatched. The CDR3 is 15 amino acids. Germline V gene lookup returns CDR1 MNHEY and CDR2 SVGAGI.

The chain links TRBV29-1 to TRBJ2-2; 10 bases align to TRBD2. Trimming removed 5 bases from V and 5 bases from J; junction bases left unmatched: 2. The CDR3 spans 13 residues. Germline values: CDR1 SQVTM, CDR2 ANQGSEA. CDR3 amino acids: CSVRTSGTGELFF. In DNA, the CDR3 is TGCAGCGTTAGGACTAGCGGTACCGGGGAGCTGTTTTTT.

The V call is TRBV13, the J call TRBJ1-2, with D tentatively TRBD1 (6 bases). CDR3 length equals 14 residues. Deletions cut 7 bases from V and 6 bases from J, with 18 bases between. CDR1 and CDR2 (germline): PRHDT, FYEKMQ (reference sequence). This CDR3 reads CASTLQVGGDGYTF. The CDR3 nucleotides are TGTGCCAGCACCCTACAGGTTGGGGGCGATGGCTACACCTTC.

Concerning this clone itself: This specimen includes other DNA sequences encoding the same CDR3. CDR3 protein: CASSSGTGGYQETQYF. The DNA of the CDR3 is TGCGCCAGCAGCTCCGGGACAGGGGGTTATCAAGAGACCCAGTACTTC. This sequence joins TRBV5-1 and TRBJ2-5; 11 bases agree with TRBD1. The V gene's germline CDR1 is SGHRS and CDR2 YFSETQ. V was pared by 3 bases and J by 2 bases, with 6 bases of the junction left unmatched. The CDR3 contains 16 residues.